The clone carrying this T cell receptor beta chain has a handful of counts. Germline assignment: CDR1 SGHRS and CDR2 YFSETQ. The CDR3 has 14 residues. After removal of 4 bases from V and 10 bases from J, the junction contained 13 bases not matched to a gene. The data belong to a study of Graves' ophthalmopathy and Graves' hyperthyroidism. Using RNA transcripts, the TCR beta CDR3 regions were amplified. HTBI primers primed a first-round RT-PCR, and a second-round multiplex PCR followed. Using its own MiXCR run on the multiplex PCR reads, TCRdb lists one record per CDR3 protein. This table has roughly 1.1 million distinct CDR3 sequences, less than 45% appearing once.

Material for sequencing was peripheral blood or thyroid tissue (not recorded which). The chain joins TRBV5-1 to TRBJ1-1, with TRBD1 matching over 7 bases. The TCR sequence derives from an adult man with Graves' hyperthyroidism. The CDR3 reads CASSLDRASMRAFF. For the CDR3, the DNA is TGCGCCAGCAGCCTAGACAGGGCGAGTATGAGAGCTTTCTTT.